The clone carrying this TCR beta chain was counted a few times. The antigen is undetermined. This entry comes from a study of CD8 T cells in ankylosing spondylitis. Findings and limits, study-wide: It appeared that ankylosing spondylitis blood was characterized by a TCR beta motif of several highly homologous variants.

5'-RACE, quantitative and with molecular barcodes, yielded the TCR beta libraries. MiXCR was run by TCRdb on the 5' RACE reads, yielding one entry per CDR3 protein. The sample holds 25,000 to 35,000 distinct CDR3 sequences, 14% seen once. The CDR3 is made up of 13 amino acids. The V end lost 4 bases, the J end lost 4 bases, and 10 bases lay between the germline ends. CDR1 and CDR2 from the germline V gene are MDHEN and SYDVKM. Sequencing was carried out using blood. This clonotype was sampled from a male donor with ankylosing spondylitis or in good health (not recorded which). The genes are TRBV28 and TRBJ2-5; D remains unclear. This chain's CDR3 is CASSYGVIETQYF. The CDR3 nucleotides read TGTGCCAGCAGTTATGGGGTGATAGAGACCCAGTACTTC.